Sequencing of this TCR beta chain was carried out in a study of cytomegalovirus exposure and HLA in healthy donors. Study observations and caveats: For TCR beta chains, V- and J-gene trimming was later linked to a missense DCLRE1C variant. Immune exposure data for these donors was limited to CMV serostatus. Earlier analysis found most TCR beta V segments productive about 87% or about 30% of the time.

PCR employed 60 Vbeta and 13 Jbeta primers. Sequencing was performed with immunoSEQ multiplex PCR; in TCRdb, only in-frame clones are kept and a portion is missing. Of approximately 81,000 clones in the sample, 74% are singletons; the top ten hold roughly 6.2%. Germline V lookup: CDR1 SSHAT, CDR2 FNYEAQ (reference sequence). The CDR3 covers 14 residues. Donors showed nominal health when sampled, although they likely had unrecorded immune exposures. In the case of this clone: Its antigen is unknown. One end of the junction varies from germline; a read error may be responsible.

The V gene is TRBV7-7, the J gene TRBJ2-3; no definite D call. The sequence came from a woman in her forties or fifties in good health and CMV-seropositive. Specimen: PBMCs. The CDR3, as DNA: TGTGCTAGCAGCTATTCCGGGTTCACAGATACGCAGTATTTT. Translating it yields CASSYSGFTDTQYF.